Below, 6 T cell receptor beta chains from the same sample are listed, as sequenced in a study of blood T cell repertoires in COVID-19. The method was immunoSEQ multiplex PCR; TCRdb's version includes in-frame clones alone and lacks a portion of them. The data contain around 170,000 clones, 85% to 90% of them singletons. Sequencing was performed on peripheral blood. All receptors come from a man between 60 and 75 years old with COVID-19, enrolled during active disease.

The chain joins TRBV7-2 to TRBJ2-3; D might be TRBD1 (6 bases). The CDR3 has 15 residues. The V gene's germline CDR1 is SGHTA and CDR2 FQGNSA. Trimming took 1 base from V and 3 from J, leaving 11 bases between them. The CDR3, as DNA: TGTGCCAGCAGCTTAGGAGGGCAGGGGACAGATACGCAGTATTTT. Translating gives CASSLGGQGTDTQYF.

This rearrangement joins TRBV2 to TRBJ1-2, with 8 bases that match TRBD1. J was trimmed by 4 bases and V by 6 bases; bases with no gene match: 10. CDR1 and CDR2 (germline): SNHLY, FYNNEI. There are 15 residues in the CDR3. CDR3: CASRPPGQVSYGYTF. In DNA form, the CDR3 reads TGTGCCAGCAGGCCCCCGGGACAGGTTAGCTATGGCTACACCTTC.

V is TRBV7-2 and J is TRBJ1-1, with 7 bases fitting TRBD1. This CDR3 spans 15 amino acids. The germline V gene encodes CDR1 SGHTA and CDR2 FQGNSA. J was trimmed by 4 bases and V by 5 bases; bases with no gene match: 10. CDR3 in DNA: TGTGCCAGCAGCGCTAGCCTGACAGGGTTCACTGAAGCTTTCTTT. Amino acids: CASSASLTGFTEAFF.

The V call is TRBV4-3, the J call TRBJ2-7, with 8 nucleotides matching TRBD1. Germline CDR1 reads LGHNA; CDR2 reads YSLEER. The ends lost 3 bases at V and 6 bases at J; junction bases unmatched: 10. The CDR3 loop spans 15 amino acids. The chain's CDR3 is CASSHSGTGLPEQYF. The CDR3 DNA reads TGCGCCAGCAGCCACTCCGGGACAGGTCTACCCGAGCAGTACTTC.

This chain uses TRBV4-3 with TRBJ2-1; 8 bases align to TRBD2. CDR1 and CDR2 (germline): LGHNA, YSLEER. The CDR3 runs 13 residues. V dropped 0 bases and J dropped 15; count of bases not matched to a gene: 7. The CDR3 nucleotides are TGCGCCAGCAGCCAAGATGTTGGGACTAGTAGGTTCTTC. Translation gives CASSQDVGTSRFF.

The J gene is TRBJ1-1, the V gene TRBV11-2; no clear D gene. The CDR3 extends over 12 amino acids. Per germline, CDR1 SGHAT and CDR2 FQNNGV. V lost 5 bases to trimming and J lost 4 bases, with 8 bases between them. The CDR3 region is CASSDMSTEAFF. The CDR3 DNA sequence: TGTGCCAGCAGCGATATGAGCACTGAAGCTTTCTTT.